A single T cell receptor (beta chain) is shown here with its context. This clone's antigen is unknown. Per-base quality was not reported, and no clone a single base away is much larger than it. The entry originates in a study of T cell responses to AZD1222 COVID-19 vaccine (TCRdb year 2021). In the study overall: Because spike-specific TCR depth and breadth did not differ between the two schedules, AZD1222 recipients who got a second dose at roughly 4 weeks were pooled with those who got a second dose at roughly 12 weeks. A total of 233 trial participants underwent TCR sequencing, of whom about 210 had received two doses of AZD1222 and about 25 had received two doses of the MenACWY control vaccine. Trial participants were enrolled into age subgroups of 18-55, 56-69 and 70-plus years, which contained 148, 28 and 57 TCR-sequenced participants, respectively.

Summary of the overall study and its limitations: The vaccine-associated CD4 TCRs covered the entire spike protein, and the dominant responses fell in regions 160-218 and 743-854. A significant rise in spike-specific TCR breadth and depth was observed after two AZD1222 doses relative to day 0 and relative to MenACWY recipients. The 56-69-year group was small, and its depth increase did not reach significance, likely because of low power. Conclusions about previously exposed vaccinees are limited because only six or seven AZD1222 recipients were SARS-CoV-2 seropositive at baseline. Because no samples from the day 14 peak response were available, repertoires could be characterized only after the peak T cell response. Epitopes outside the regions mutated in the B.1.351 and B.1.1.7 variants were reportedly recognized by nearly half of the unique spike-specific TCRs. Participants were mostly white British and included more females than males, and it was suggested by the authors that clonal diversity may have been underestimated.

The time point label on this specimen signifies: baseline before first vaccination. Vaccinee samples came from UK trials COV001 and COV002, including a single-blind randomized controlled phase 2/3 trial of AZD1222 (ChAdOx1 nCoV-19) in healthy adults. Trial participant PBMC samples were collected at day 0 and day 28 after the second dose for TCRbeta chain sequencing. The germline V gene specifies SGHRS as CDR1 and YFSETQ as CDR2. The germline V end is reduced by 4 bases and the J end by 6 bases; junction bases left unmatched: 8. From cysteine to phenylalanine, the CDR3 is 15 amino acids long. This entry keeps only the CDR3 DNA: 45 bases, framed from base 1. The CDR3 regions of human TCRbeta chains were analyzed by immunosequencing. For the original study's pipeline: Repertoire TCRs were matched against a reference library of SARS-CoV-2-specific TCRs generated with the MIRA antigen-specificity platform. Breadth meant the fraction of unique TCRs that were SARS-CoV-2-associated, whereas depth meant the fraction of total T cells that were SARS-CoV-2-associated. Using the MIRA data, every spike-specific TCR was mapped to the spike region that the TCR reacted to and assigned to either a CD4 or a CD8 class. Log10-transformed breadth and depth values were compared by one-way ANOVA with Sidak's multiple comparisons tests. The immuneACCESS repertoire file appears here via TCRdb, limited to in-frame rearrangements. These files lack a portion of the clones; in checked studies, under half of the deficit traces to unresolved V genes, and the cause of the others is not known. The V and J calls and clone size come from that table; D and trimming were worked out from the DNA. This sample comprises 75,000 to 100,000 clones, more than 90% of them detected only once. The top ten clonotypes cover roughly 12% of the sample.

The material sequenced was peripheral blood, taken on day 0 of AZD1222 vaccination. The V and J segments used are TRBV5-1 and TRBJ2-2; TRBD1 agrees with 8 junctional bases. The receptor's source is an adult in good health. The sequence in DNA is TGCGCCAGCAGCCCCGGACAGGGTGGGGCCGGGGAGCTGTTTTTT. Its protein reads: CASSPGQGGAGELFF.